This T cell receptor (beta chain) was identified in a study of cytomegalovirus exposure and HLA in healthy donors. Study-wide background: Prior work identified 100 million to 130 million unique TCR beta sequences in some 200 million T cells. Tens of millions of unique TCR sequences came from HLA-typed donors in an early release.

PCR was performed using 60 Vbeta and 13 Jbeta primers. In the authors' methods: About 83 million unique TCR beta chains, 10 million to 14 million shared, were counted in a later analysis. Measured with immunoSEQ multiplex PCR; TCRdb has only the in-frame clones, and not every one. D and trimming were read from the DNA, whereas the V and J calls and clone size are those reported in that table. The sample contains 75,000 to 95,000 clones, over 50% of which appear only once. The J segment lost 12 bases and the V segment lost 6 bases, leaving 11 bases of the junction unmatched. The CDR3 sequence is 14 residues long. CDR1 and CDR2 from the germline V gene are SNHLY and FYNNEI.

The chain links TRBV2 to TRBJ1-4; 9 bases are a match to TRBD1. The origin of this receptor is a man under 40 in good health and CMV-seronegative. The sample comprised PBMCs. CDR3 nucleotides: TGTGCCAGCAGAGGGACAGGGCCTGTAGGTGAACTGTTTTTT. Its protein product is CASRGTGPVGELFF. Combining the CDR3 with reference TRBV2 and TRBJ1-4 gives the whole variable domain EPEVTQTPSHQVTQMGQEVILRCVPISNHLYFYWYRQILGQKVEFLVSFYNNEISEKSEIFDDQFSVERPDGSNFTLKIRSTKLEDSAMYFCASRGTGPVGELFFGSGTQLSVL.